The T cell receptor beta chain described here comes from a study of blood T cell repertoires in COVID-19. Per germline, CDR1 MDHEN and CDR2 SYDVKM. With V trimmed by 2 bases and J by 6 bases, 10 bases remained unmatched. The CDR3 contains 16 residues. TCRdb keeps only in-frame clones here, not all; method: immunoSEQ multiplex PCR. The repertoire holds around 180,000 clones, with approximately 83% as singletons. The TCR comes from a man aged 55 to 69 with acute or convalescent COVID-19. The chain combines TRBV28 with TRBJ2-1, with TRBD2 matching 7 bases. Sequencing was done on a sample of peripheral blood. The CDR3: CASSLPRAGVGNEQFF. The CDR3 coding sequence is TGTGCCAGCAGTTTACCCCGGGCGGGAGTTGGCAATGAGCAGTTCTTC.